Shown below are 29 T cell receptor beta chains from a single sample sequenced in a study of T-cell memory formation after mild COVID-19 (dated by TCRdb to about 2021). The library relied on 5' RACE. Sequencing used an Illumina NovaSeq 6000. TCRdb cleaned the public reads at Q25 with fastp, built clones with MiXCR and kept in-frame beta chains. Rows matching on CDR3 protein sequence are summarized as one entry with the most common DNA and genes. The table for this sample lists about 470,000 distinct CDR3 sequences; nearly 25% of them were counted only once. The top ten clones comprise 12% of the sample. Sequenced material: PBMCs or a T cell subset sorted from them (not recorded which). The receptors come from an adult woman who had mild COVID-19 (a few samples of this study predate the infection). The sample titles of this study are shuffled in the database, so cell type and time point are left out; the donor was told from shared clones.

This clonotype has just a few counts. The chain combines TRBV20-1 with TRBJ1-2; 12 bases are shared with TRBD1. Unmatched junction bases numbered 13, after V lost 5 bases and J lost 3 bases. This CDR3 is built from 17 residues. The germline gives CDR1 DFQATT, CDR2 SNEGSKA (reference sequence). DNA for the CDR3: TGCAGTGCTCGGCTCCGGGACAGGGGGCGAGGGGACTATGGCTACACCTTC. Its protein product is CSARLRDRGRGDYGYTF.

This clonotype was recorded a few times. The J gene is TRBJ1-5, the V gene TRBV7-9; 7 nucleotides match TRBD1. The CDR3 covers 13 residues. Trimming removed 3 bases from V and 6 bases from J; junction bases left unmatched: 2. The V gene's germline CDR1 is SEHNR and CDR2 FQNEAQ (reference sequence). The CDR3 DNA follows: TGTGCCAGCAGCTTTCAGGGGGTTCAGCCCCAGCATTTT. This encodes CASSFQGVQPQHF.

This clonotype came up a few times. The chain has TRBV7-6 and TRBJ2-5; 10 nucleotides line up with TRBD2. V dropped 5 bases and J dropped 4; count of bases not matched to a gene: 7. The CDR3 is made up of 15 amino acids. CDR1 is SGHVS and CDR2 is FNYEAQ in the germline V gene. The CDR3 DNA sequence: TGTGCCAGCAGCATACAAGCGGGAGGGACAGAGACCCAGTACTTC. This encodes CASSIQAGGTETQYF. Together with reference TRBV7-6 and TRBJ2-5, the CDR3 gives the full variable domain: GAGVSQSPRYKVTKRGQDVALRCDPISGHVSLYWYRQALGQGPEFLTYFNYEAQQDKSGLPNDRFSAERPEGSISTLTIQRTEQRDSAMYRCASSIQAGGTETQYFGPGTRLLVL.

A few counts support this clonotype. Its ends do not fully match the called genes, so a read error is possible. The CDR3 reads CASSVAGLDASYEQYF. The CDR3 DNA follows: TGTGCCAGCAGCGTAGCCGGACTTGACGCCTCCTACGAGCAGTACTTC. The rearrangement joins TRBV7-6 to TRBJ2-7; weak D call: TRBD2 (5 bases). This CDR3 contains 16 residues. CDR1 SGHVS and CDR2 FNYEAQ come from the germline V gene.

The chain links TRBV6-5 to TRBJ2-7, with a possible D match to TRBD1 (5 bases). CDR1 is MNHEY, CDR2 SVGAGI, per germline. The CDR3 totals 14 residues. V was clipped by 4 bases and J by 2 bases, with 12 bases between them. The CDR3, as DNA: TGTGCCAGCAGTTTTGGACACGAGCCCTACGAGCAGTACTTC. It yields the protein CASSFGHEPYEQYF.

This clonotype turned up a few times. The chain links TRBV5-1 to TRBJ1-1; possibly TRBD1 for D (5 bases). This CDR3 contains 15 residues. V lost 0 bases and J lost 4, with 13 bases in between. Looked up from germline, CDR1 is SGHRS and CDR2 is YFSETQ. For the CDR3, the DNA is TGCGCCAGCAGCTTGGCCTTGGGGGACGGCACTGAAGCTTTCTTT. Its translation is CASSLALGDGTEAFF.

The V and J genes are TRBV2 and TRBJ1-2, with D unclear. V was trimmed by 2 bases and J by 8 bases, leaving 9 bases between them. The V gene's germline CDR1 is SNHLY and CDR2 FYNNEI. CDR3 length equals 12 residues. The CDR3, as DNA: TGTGCCAGCAGTGAATCTCGTGAGGGCTACACCTTC. Translating it yields CASSESREGYTF.

Only a few counts were recorded for this clonotype. The chain has TRBV27 and TRBJ2-7; no definite D call. CDR3 length: 16 amino acids. Germline assignment: CDR1 MNHEY and CDR2 SMNVEV (reference sequence). Trimming took 1 base from V and 2 from J, leaving 15 bases between them. The CDR3 coding sequence is TGTGCCAGCAGTTTATTCTTCGAGGCTGCCACCTACGAGCAGTACTTC. This encodes CASSLFFEAATYEQYF.

V usage is TRBV6-6 and J usage is TRBJ2-1; no firm D call. This CDR3 comprises 12 residues. V was shortened by 2 bases and J by 8 bases, with 7 bases between the two germline ends. CDR1 is MNHNY, CDR2 SVGAGI, per germline (reference sequence). This CDR3 reads CASSYHQDEQFF. The CDR3 coding sequence is TGTGCCAGCAGTTACCACCAAGATGAGCAGTTCTTC.

CDR3 nucleotides: TGTGCCAGCAGCTCGGGGCTAGCGGGAGCTTTGAACTCCTACGAGCAGTACTTC. Protein sequence: CASSSGLAGALNSYEQYF. The genes are TRBV5-4 and TRBJ2-7, with 10 bases fitting TRBD2. V lost 3 bases and J lost 0; bases outside the gene matches: 12. This CDR3 is built from 18 residues. Germline V gives CDR1 SGHNT, CDR2 YYREEE (reference sequence). Filled out from reference TRBV5-4 and TRBJ2-7, the complete variable domain reads ETGVTQSPTHLIKTRGQQVTLRCSSQSGHNTVSWYQQALGQGPQFIFQYYREEENGRGNFPPRFSGLQFPNYSSELNVNALELDDSALYLCASSSGLAGALNSYEQYFGPGTRLTVT.

A few counts support this clonotype. Germline and junction disagree at one end, which may indicate a read error. V gene TRBV15 combines with J gene TRBJ1-6, with 9 bases fitting TRBD1. The CDR3 totals 12 residues. The germline CDR1 and CDR2 sequences are LNHNV and YYDKDF (reference sequence). CDR3 region: CATSRDTGGEYF. The CDR3 nucleotides read TGTGCCACCAGCAGAGATACAGGGGGCGAGTACTTT.

This clonotype has more than one count but fewer than ten. This chain joins TRBV7-3 and TRBJ2-4; a possible D gene is TRBD1 (5 bases). The V gene lost 2 bases and the J gene lost 6 bases, with 14 bases spanning the gap. Germline-derived CDR1 and CDR2 are SGHTA and FQGTGA. The CDR3 runs 15 residues. The CDR3 DNA reads TGTGCCAGCAGCTTAGGCCCGACAGATTTAAACATTCAGTACTTC. It translates to CASSLGPTDLNIQYF. Supplemented by reference TRBV7-3 and TRBJ2-4, the full variable domain reads GAGVSQTPSNKVTEKGKYVELRCDPISGHTALYWYRQSLGQGPEFLIYFQGTGAADDSGLPNDRFFAVRPEGSVSTLKIQRTERGDSAVYLCASSLGPTDLNIQYFGAGTRLSVL.

A few counts support this clonotype. The chain has TRBV6-2 or TRBV6-3 and TRBJ2-7, with D possibly being TRBD2 (6 bases). Per the germline V gene, CDR1 is MNHEY and CDR2 is SVGEGT. V dropped 6 bases and J dropped 0 bases, with 18 bases sitting between them. This CDR3 region has 16 residues. The CDR3 sequence: CASRAFRGKSSYEQYF. As DNA, the CDR3 is TGTGCCAGCAGAGCCTTTCGCGGGAAGAGCTCCTACGAGCAGTACTTC.

Only a few counts were recorded for this clonotype. The chain has TRBV5-6 and TRBJ2-3, with D perhaps TRBD2 (7 bases). From germline, CDR1 is SGHDT and CDR2 YYEEEE. The CDR3 sequence is 14 residues long. Trimming took 6 bases from V and 4 from J, leaving 15 bases between them. DNA of the CDR3: TGTGCCAGCACCTGGGGGGGGCCGGCAGATACGCAGTATTTT. This gives the protein CASTWGGPADTQYF. The full variable domain, completed using reference TRBV5-6 and TRBJ2-3, is DAGVTQSPTHLIKTRGQQVTLRCSPKSGHDTVSWYQQALGQGPQFIFQYYEEEERQRGNFPDRFSGHQFPNYSSELNVNALLLGDSALYLCASTWGGPADTQYFGPGTRLTVL.

This clonotype was seen a few times. The chain carries TRBV4-3 and TRBJ2-1; 10 bases fit TRBD2. CDR1 is LGHNA, CDR2 YSLEER, per germline. The CDR3 runs 18 residues. Trimming at V came to 4 bases and at J to 9 bases, leaving 18 bases not matched to a gene. This CDR3 reads CASSREASGSGGFGEQFF. The DNA of the CDR3 is TGCGCCAGCAGCCGAGAGGCTAGCGGGAGTGGGGGATTCGGTGAGCAGTTCTTC.

The genes are TRBV7-2 and TRBJ2-7; 9 nucleotides align to TRBD2. J was trimmed by 2 bases and V by 2 bases; bases with no gene match: 7. CDR3 length: 16 residues. The germline V gene encodes CDR1 SGHTA and CDR2 FQGNSA. The DNA for the CDR3 is TGTGCCAGCAGCTTAACCTCAAGACTAGCGGCCTACGAGCAGTACTTC. This encodes CASSLTSRLAAYEQYF.

This clonotype was counted only a few times. The chain joins TRBV29-1 to TRBJ1-2; D is perhaps TRBD1 (6 bases). This CDR3 spans 12 amino acids. Germline-derived CDR1 and CDR2 are SQVTM and ANQGSEA. V lost 3 bases and J 5 bases, leaving 10 bases between the germline ends. The CDR3 sequence: CSVDEGGYGYTF. The CDR3 bases are TGCAGCGTTGATGAGGGGGGGTATGGCTACACCTTC.

The rearrangement uses TRBV7-3 and TRBJ2-1, with 8 bases lining up with TRBD2. Germline V gives CDR1 SGHTA, CDR2 FQGTGA. Trimming removed 5 bases from V and 4 bases from J; junction bases left unmatched: 10. The CDR3 is 16 amino acids. CDR3: CASSPSGGHLYNEQFF. CDR3 coding DNA: TGTGCCAGCAGCCCCAGCGGGGGCCACCTATACAATGAGCAGTTCTTC.

This clonotype showed up just a few times. The rearrangement joins TRBV12-3 or TRBV12-4 to TRBJ2-3; 13 bases line up with TRBD2. This CDR3 spans 17 amino acids. The ends lost 7 bases at V and 0 bases at J; junction bases unmatched: 7. In nucleotides, the CDR3 is TGTGCCAGCACCATAGAGGGACTAGCGGGAAGCACAGATACGCAGTATTTT. The encoded protein is CASTIEGLAGSTDTQYF.

The genes are TRBV9 and TRBJ2-1, with D possibly matching TRBD2 (6 bases). The germline gives CDR1 SGDLS, CDR2 YYNGEE. This CDR3 is built from 15 residues. Trimming removed 3 bases from V and 4 bases from J, with 14 bases in between. Here the CDR3 reads CASSGPLGGYNEQFF. The CDR3 bases are TGTGCCAGCAGCGGACCTTTGGGGGGATACAATGAGCAGTTCTTC.

V usage is TRBV7-9 and J usage is TRBJ2-3; D tentatively fits TRBD1 or TRBD2 (6 bases each). CDR3 size: 16 residues. V was pared by 1 base and J by 1 base, with 12 bases between. The germline gives CDR1 SEHNR, CDR2 FQNEAQ (reference sequence). The CDR3 spells CASSLVEGGGTDTQYF. Here the CDR3 DNA reads TGTGCCAGCAGCTTAGTCGAGGGGGGTGGCACAGATACGCAGTATTTT.

This clonotype has more than one count but fewer than ten. This chain joins TRBV24-1 and TRBJ2-1, with D perhaps matching TRBD2 (5 bases). The CDR3 is made up of 19 amino acids. Germline V gene sequence: CDR1 KGHDR, CDR2 SFDVKD. V lost 4 bases, J lost 2 bases, and 23 bases lay in between. Written as DNA, the CDR3 is TGTGCCACCAGTGACACCACCCTCCTCTCAGCGGACGCCTACAATGAGCAGTTCTTC. Encoded protein: CATSDTTLLSADAYNEQFF.

This clonotype turned up a few times. The chain's CDR3 is CSVERENYGYTF. The CDR3 coding sequence is TGCAGCGTTGAAAGGGAAAACTATGGCTACACCTTC. This rearrangement joins TRBV29-1 to TRBJ1-2; no clear D. The CDR3 consists of 12 residues. Germline loops: CDR1 SQVTM, CDR2 ANQGSEA. The V gene lost 2 bases and the J gene lost 2 bases, with 6 bases spanning the gap. Filled out from reference TRBV29-1 and TRBJ1-2, the complete variable domain reads SAVISQKPSRDICQRGTSLTIQCQVDSQVTMMFWYRQQPGQSLTLIATANQGSEATYESGFVIDKFPISRPNLTFSTLTVSNMSPEDSSIYLCSVERENYGYTFGSGTRLTVV.

This clonotype has only a few counts. This chain uses TRBV9 with TRBJ1-2; the match to TRBD1 covers 9 bases. The germline V gene has CDR1 SGDLS and CDR2 YYNGEE. Trimming cost V 4 bases and J 4 bases; bases outside gene matches: 8. This CDR3 is 15 amino acids long. The chain's CDR3 is CASSTWDRAGYGYTF. In DNA form, the CDR3 reads TGTGCCAGCAGCACATGGGACAGGGCCGGCTATGGCTACACCTTC.

This clonotype was recorded at least ten times. The genes are TRBV12-3 or TRBV12-4 and TRBJ2-2, with TRBD2 matching 14 bases. There are 19 residues in the CDR3. V lost 7 bases and J lost 2; bases outside the gene matches: 12. CDR3: CASNPGTSGRSVNTGELFF. The DNA for the CDR3 is TGTGCCAGCAACCCCGGGACTAGCGGGAGATCGGTTAACACCGGGGAGCTGTTTTTT.

This clonotype has only a few counts. J is TRBJ2-5 and V is TRBV24-1; weak D call: TRBD1 (6 bases). From germline, CDR1 is KGHDR and CDR2 SFDVKD. The CDR3 extends over 15 amino acids. V was shortened by 4 bases and J by 4 bases, with 15 bases between the two germline ends. In nucleotides, the CDR3 is TGTGCCACCAGTGAGTCGACAGGTTCGGGAGAGACCCAGTACTTC. Translation gives CATSESTGSGETQYF.

The V call is TRBV19, the J call TRBJ2-2; 15 positions agree with TRBD2. J lost 1 base, V lost 5 bases, and 2 bases had no gene match. Germline lookup yields CDR1 LNHDA and CDR2 SQIVND (reference sequence). The CDR3 is 17 amino acids. The CDR3 DNA is TGTGCCAGTAGTTGGGGACTAGCGGGAGGGAACACCGGGGAGCTGTTTTTT. As protein: CASSWGLAGGNTGELFF.

This chain links TRBV20-1 with TRBJ2-1; 12 bases align to TRBD2. Germline trimming cut 0 bases from V and 3 bases from J; bases unmatched to any gene: 6. The CDR3 runs 17 residues. Germline assignment: CDR1 DFQATT and CDR2 SNEGSKA (reference sequence). This CDR3 is CSARDRLAGVHYNEQFF. The CDR3 nucleotides are TGCAGTGCTAGAGACCGACTAGCGGGGGTCCACTACAATGAGCAGTTCTTC.

The V call is TRBV12-3 or TRBV12-4, the J call TRBJ2-1, with D maybe TRBD2 (5 bases). V shed 5 bases and J shed 8 bases, with 13 bases lying between them. This CDR3 spans 13 amino acids. CDR3 protein: CASSGLPLDEQFF. DNA of the CDR3: TGTGCCAGCAGTGGACTTCCCCTGGATGAGCAGTTCTTC.